This entry describes one T cell receptor (beta chain). Sequencing of TCR beta drew on CD8+ and CD4+ T cells from blood. With random hexamers, reverse transcription was performed on roughly 0.5 to 1 ug of RNA. Using its own MiXCR run on the immunoSEQ multiplex PCR reads, TCRdb lists one record per CDR3 protein. The data show 71,000 or so distinct CDR3 sequences, 85% to 95% seen once. The data derive from a study of CD8 T cells in Susac syndrome. Study details: At the time of blood draw, patients with Susac syndrome were therapy-naive, receiving corticosteroids, or receiving intravenous immunoglobulin alone.

The sample comprised CD4+ T cells from PBMCs. This TCR came from a human donor with Susac syndrome.

CDR3 region: CASADRGESYGYTF. The CDR3 DNA reads TGCGCCAGCGCCGACAGGGGGGAAAGCTATGGCTACACCTTC. J is TRBJ1-2 and V is TRBV5-1; TRBD1 matches 9 bases. The CDR3 contains 14 residues. Germline V gives CDR1 SGHRS, CDR2 YFSETQ. The junction had 8 bases not matched to a gene; V was cut back by 7 bases and J by 4 bases.